Following are 19 T cell receptor beta chains from one sample sequenced in a study of blood T cell repertoires in COVID-19. Only in-frame clones appear in the TCRdb table, and some are missing; sequencing was by immunoSEQ multiplex PCR. The profile shows around 150,000 clones, 70% to 90% of them singletons. Sequencing was carried out using peripheral blood. These receptors were collected from a man aged 60 to 69 with acute or convalescent COVID-19.

This chain links TRBV18 with TRBJ1-3; 7 nucleotides agree with TRBD1. Germline trimming cut 3 bases from V and 2 bases from J; bases unmatched to any gene: 4. The CDR3 has 15 residues. CDR1 KGHSH and CDR2 LQKENI come from the germline V gene. This CDR3 reads CASSPDRVTGNTIYF. The CDR3 nucleotides read TGTGCCAGCTCACCTGACAGGGTTACTGGAAACACCATATATTTT. Looking up the rest from reference TRBV18 and TRBJ1-3 gives the full variable domain: NAGVMQNPRHLVRRRGQEARLRCSPMKGHSHVYWYRQLPEEGLKFMVYLQKENIIDESGMPKERFSAEFPKEGPSILRIQQVVRGDSAAYFCASSPDRVTGNTIYFGEGSWLTVV.

CDR3 nucleotide sequence: TGCAGCGTTGAAGGTAGGGACAGGGTAGTTGAAGCTTTCTTT. This translates into CSVEGRDRVVEAFF. This chain connects TRBV29-1 to TRBJ1-1; TRBD1 matches at 9 bases. The germline V gene encodes CDR1 SQVTM and CDR2 ANQGSEA. The CDR3 consists of 14 residues. The trim removed 1 base at V and 7 bases at J, leaving 7 bases unmatched.

The CDR3 protein is CASSRQAGTEAFF. The CDR3 coding sequence is TGTGCCAGCAGCCGACAGGCGGGCACTGAAGCTTTCTTT. J is TRBJ1-1 and V is TRBV6-5; tentatively, D is TRBD1 (6 bases). The V end was cut by 6 bases, the J end by 4 bases, with 12 bases between. This CDR3 is built from 13 residues. From germline, CDR1 is MNHEY and CDR2 SVGAGI.

The V gene is TRBV7-9, the J gene TRBJ2-1; TRBD1 matches at 7 bases. Germline V gene sequence: CDR1 SEHNR, CDR2 FQNEAQ (reference sequence). After removal of 5 bases from V and 9 bases from J, the junction contained 16 bases not matched to a gene. There are 16 residues in the CDR3. The CDR3 spells CASSRTPNRGRGEQFF. CDR3 nucleotide sequence: TGTGCCAGCAGCCGGACACCAAACAGGGGTCGTGGTGAGCAGTTCTTC. Drawing the rest from reference TRBV7-9 and TRBJ2-1, the complete variable domain is DTGVSQNPRHKITKRGQNVTFRCDPISEHNRLYWYRQTLGQGPEFLTYFQNEAQLEKSRLLSDRFSAERPKGSFSTLEIQRTEQGDSAMYLCASSRTPNRGRGEQFFGPGTRLTVL.

The chain's CDR3 is CAWSTYRSPLHF. In DNA, the CDR3 is TGTGCCTGGAGTACTTACCGGTCACCCCTCCACTTT. This chain connects TRBV30 to TRBJ1-6; no firm D call. Germline V CDR1 and CDR2: GTSNPN, SVGIG (reference sequence). The CDR3 is 12 residues long. V was cut by 2 bases and J by 10 bases, with 9 bases left in between.

This rearrangement joins TRBV28 to TRBJ2-2; D gene unclear. Trimming shortened V by 3 bases and J by 1 base, and 9 bases separated the two germline ends. The CDR3 totals 15 residues. Germline V gives CDR1 MDHEN, CDR2 SYDVKM. The CDR3 region has the DNA TGTGCCAGCAGTTTGTTTCCAGGGAACACCGGGGAGCTGTTTTTT. Translating gives CASSLFPGNTGELFF.

The CDR3 region is CASSSGQGDQPQHF. The CDR3 nucleotides read TGCGCCAGCAGCTCTGGACAGGGGGATCAGCCCCAGCATTTT. The chain combines TRBV5-1 with TRBJ1-5; 10 bases agree with TRBD1. Trimming cost V 3 bases and J 5 bases; bases outside gene matches: 2. The CDR3 loop spans 14 amino acids. Germline V gene data show CDR1 as SGHRS and CDR2 as YFSETQ.

The chain is built from TRBV5-1 and TRBJ2-3; D gene unclear. Germline assignment: CDR1 SGHRS and CDR2 YFSETQ. The V gene lost 0 bases and the J gene lost 7 bases, with 18 bases spanning the gap. This CDR3 spans 16 amino acids. The CDR3 DNA sequence: TGCGCCAGCAGCTTGGTGGCCGAACAGCTAACGAATACGCAGTATTTT. Protein: CASSLVAEQLTNTQYF.

This clone has a handful of counts. The rearrangement uses TRBV9 and TRBJ2-1; TRBD2 aligns across 7 bases. After removal of 2 bases from V and 0 bases from J, the junction contained 2 bases not matched to a gene. In germline, CDR1 is SGDLS, CDR2 YYNGEE. The CDR3 is 15 amino acids. CDR3 protein: CASSVSGVSYNEQFF. CDR3 nucleotide sequence: TGTGCCAGCAGCGTCAGCGGGGTCTCCTACAATGAGCAGTTCTTC.

About this clone: At the DNA level, this CDR3 is encoded by other sequences in the same sample as well. The V call is TRBV28, the J call TRBJ2-7, with 11 positions matching TRBD1. The ends lost 6 bases at V and 7 bases at J; junction bases unmatched: 11. The CDR3 has 15 residues. The germline V gene encodes CDR1 MDHEN and CDR2 SYDVKM. DNA of the CDR3: TGTGCCAGCAGCCGACCCGGACAGGGGGCTAGGGAGCAGTACTTC. Residues: CASSRPGQGAREQYF.

This clone appeared a few times. The chain has TRBV5-5 and TRBJ2-1; D is perhaps TRBD1 (6 bases). CDR1 is SGHKS, CDR2 YYEKEE, per germline (reference sequence). The CDR3 length is 15 residues. Trimming shortened V by 4 bases and J by 0 bases, and 11 bases separated the two germline ends. For the CDR3, the DNA is TGTGCCAGCAGCCCCTGGGGGCTCTCCTACAATGAGCAGTTCTTC. Protein product: CASSPWGLSYNEQFF.

This chain joins TRBV28 and TRBJ2-7; D possibly corresponds to TRBD2 (5 bases). The CDR3 sequence is 16 residues long. Germline CDR1 is MDHEN and CDR2 is SYDVKM. V gave up 1 base and J gave up 1 base, with 14 bases separating them. CDR3 DNA sequence: TGTGCCAGCAGTTTATTTGCAGCGACTATTTCCTACGAGCAGTACTTC. Amino acids: CASSLFAATISYEQYF.

This clone was counted a few times. The V gene is TRBV13, the J gene TRBJ1-5; perhaps TRBD1 as D (5 bases). With 5 bases removed from V and 3 bases from J, the gap between germline ends came to 14 bases. There are 15 residues in the CDR3. CDR1 is PRHDT and CDR2 is FYEKMQ in the germline V gene (reference sequence). CDR3 sequence: CASSLGGGNNQPQHF. The CDR3 DNA reads TGTGCCAGCAGCCTCGGTGGGGGGAACAATCAGCCCCAGCATTTT.

This chain joins TRBV6-4 and TRBJ2-1, with 15 bases fitting TRBD2. Trimming took 5 bases from V and 0 from J; bases not matched to a gene: 5. The CDR3 extends over 18 amino acids. The germline V gene encodes CDR1 MRHNA and CDR2 SNTAGT. Here the CDR3 reads CASSPGLAGGSSYNEQFF. CDR3 nucleotides: TGTGCCAGCAGTCCCGGACTAGCGGGAGGGAGCTCCTACAATGAGCAGTTCTTC.

The chain uses TRBV28 and TRBJ2-1, with D possibly TRBD2 on 7 matching bases. This CDR3 has 15 amino acids. Trimming removed 6 bases from V and 7 bases from J, with 19 bases in between. Germline V lookup: CDR1 MDHEN, CDR2 SYDVKM. CDR3 in amino acids: CASSVGGATGNEQFF. CDR3 DNA sequence: TGTGCCAGCAGCGTGGGGGGGGCCACGGGGAATGAGCAGTTCTTC.

The chain uses TRBV6-5 and TRBJ1-4; 8 positions match TRBD1. Germline V gives CDR1 MNHEY, CDR2 SVGAGI. V was pared by 5 bases and J by 7 bases, with 9 bases of the junction left unmatched. This CDR3 spans 15 amino acids. The CDR3 reads CASSRTGGGGEKLFF. Written as DNA, the CDR3 is TGTGCCAGCAGTCGCACAGGGGGGGGTGGTGAAAAACTGTTTTTT.

The chain uses TRBV29-1 and TRBJ2-3; D is possibly TRBD1 (5 bases). V was cut by 0 bases and J by 8 bases, with 9 bases left in between. From germline, CDR1 is SQVTM and CDR2 ANQGSEA. The CDR3 consists of 12 residues. Written as DNA, the CDR3 is TGCAGCGTTGAAGATGGGGCCCGTACGCAGTATTTT. Translating it yields CSVEDGARTQYF.

This chain uses TRBV18 with TRBJ2-3; D perhaps matches TRBD1 (6 bases). CDR1 is KGHSH, CDR2 LQKENI, per germline. Trimming cost V 0 bases and J 3 bases, with 16 bases left between them. This CDR3 has 17 amino acids. CDR3 in amino acids: CASSPPGRGWDTDTQYF. CDR3 nucleotide sequence: TGTGCCAGCTCACCACCGGGCAGGGGATGGGATACAGATACGCAGTATTTT.

The chain employs TRBV10-3 and TRBJ1-2; D possibly corresponds to TRBD1 (5 bases). The CDR3 is 16 amino acids. CDR1 and CDR2 from the germline V gene are ENHRY and SYGVKD. V was trimmed by 2 bases and J by 5 bases, leaving 18 bases between them. CDR3 nucleotide sequence: TGTGCCATCAGTGAGGACGCGGGTAGGGGACTTTATGGCTACACCTTC. It is translated as CAISEDAGRGLYGYTF.